This T cell receptor beta chain was identified during a study of T cell responses to AZD1222 COVID-19 vaccine. The CDR3 runs to 17 residues. The germline V and J ends were trimmed by 0 bases and 2 bases, with 18 bases remaining between them. CDR1 is GTSNPN, CDR2 SVGIG, per germline (reference sequence). The method was immunoSEQ multiplex PCR; TCRdb's version includes in-frame clones alone and lacks a portion of them. This sample has roughly 140,000 clones, with approximately 88% found just once. Specimen: peripheral blood, collected on day 0 of AZD1222 vaccination. This receptor was identified in an adult in good health. The chain joins TRBV30 to TRBJ2-3, with a possible D match to TRBD2 (6 bases). CDR3 region: CAWSVSAGSGDTDTQYF. In nucleotides, the CDR3 is TGTGCCTGGAGTGTATCGGCCGGTTCGGGGGACACAGATACGCAGTATTTT.